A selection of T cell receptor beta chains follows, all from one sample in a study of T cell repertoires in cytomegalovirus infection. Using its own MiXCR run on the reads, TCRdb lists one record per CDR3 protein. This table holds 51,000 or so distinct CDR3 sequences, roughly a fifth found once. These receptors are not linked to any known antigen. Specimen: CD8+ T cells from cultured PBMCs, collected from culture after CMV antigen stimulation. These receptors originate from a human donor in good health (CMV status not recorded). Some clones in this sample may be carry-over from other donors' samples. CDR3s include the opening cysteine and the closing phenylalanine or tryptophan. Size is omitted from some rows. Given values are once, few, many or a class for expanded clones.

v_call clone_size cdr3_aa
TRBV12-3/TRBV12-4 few CASRSGAEAFF
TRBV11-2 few CASSLGTENYEQYF
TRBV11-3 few CASSEDSRTEAFF
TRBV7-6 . CASSSVALSNTEAFF
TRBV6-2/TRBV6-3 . CASRPGLDRVNGYTF
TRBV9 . CASSVEGSSYEQYF
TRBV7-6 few CASSLALDYTF
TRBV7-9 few CASTPEGQREAFF
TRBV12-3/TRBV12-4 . CASSPNRYNQPQHF
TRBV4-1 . CASSQDGPGPMFGYTF
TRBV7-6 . CASSPGQGGEQYF
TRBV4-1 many CASSQDAGNPYGYTF
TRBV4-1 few CASSQASGGAKDTQYF
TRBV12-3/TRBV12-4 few CASSLMEGVTEAFF
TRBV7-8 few CASTLLGGDTEAFF
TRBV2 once CASREGLAGGLEQYF
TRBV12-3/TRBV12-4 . CASSLRKTSDEQFF